A selection of T cell receptor beta chains follows, all from one sample in a study of regulatory T cells in long-lasting Graves disease. TCRdb processed the multiplex PCR reads anew with MiXCR; each CDR3 protein has one entry. Among around 400,000 distinct CDR3 sequences listed, roughly 23% were seen once. The specimen was peripheral blood mononuclear cells (PBMCs), collected when the disease was refractory, from a patient treated with antithyroid drugs. These receptors were collected from a female donor with Graves disease. Each CDR3 is given with its conserved first and last residue. A D gene is named only where the DNA matches it firmly. Not every row has a clone size; where given, it reads once, few, many or a size class.

D	size	J	V	CDR3	DNA
TRBD1	NA	TRBJ1-5	TRBV19	CASSIDRGHQPQHF	TGTGCCAGTAGTATCGACAGGGGGCATCAGCCCCAGCATTTT
NA	many	TRBJ2-7	TRBV15	CATSANWAFAYEQYF	TGTGCCACCAGCGCCAACTGGGCATTCGCCTACGAGCAGTACTTC
NA	many	TRBJ2-5	TRBV4-1	CASSQATVQETQYF	TGCGCCAGCAGCCAAGCAACGGTACAAGAGACCCAGTACTTC
NA	many	TRBJ2-2	TRBV11-2	CASSWNTGELFF	TGTGCCAGCAGTTGGAACACCGGGGAGCTGTTTTTT
NA	many	TRBJ2-7	TRBV28	CASRRTRGEQYF	TGTGCCAGCAGACGCACGAGGGGCGAGCAGTACTTC
NA	NA	TRBJ2-3	TRBV10-3	CAIKRADSNSDTQYF	TGTGCCATCAAGAGAGCGGACTCAAACTCAGATACGCAGTATTTT
TRBD2	NA	TRBJ2-7	TRBV5-1	CASSDGLAGDPYF	TGCGCCAGCAGCGATGGACTAGCGGGAGACCCGTACTTC
NA	many	TRBJ1-5	TRBV28	CASSRQVRQPQHF	TGTGCCAGCAGCCGACAGGTTAGGCAGCCCCAGCATTTT
NA	few	TRBJ1-1	TRBV7-3	CASSLTGTDVISFF	TGTGCCAGCAGCTTAACTGGGACGGACGTGATATCTTTCTTT
TRBD2	many	TRBJ2-5	TRBV7-9	CASCLAGGPGETQYF	TGTGCCAGTTGCCTAGCGGGAGGGCCCGGGGAGACCCAGTACTTC
TRBD1	few	TRBJ2-7	TRBV6-1	CASSEGGTGHYEQYF	TGTGCCAGCAGTGAAGGAGGGACAGGACACTACGAGCAGTACTTC
NA	NA	TRBJ2-7	TRBV20-1	CSARNLGEQYF	TGCAGTGCTAGAAATCTTGGCGAGCAGTACTTC
NA	NA	TRBJ1-1	TRBV19	CASKWGGTDEAFF	TGTGCCAGTAAGTGGGGCGGTACAGATGAAGCCTTCTTT
TRBD2	few	TRBJ2-7	TRBV3-1	CASSQDRSGASPYEQYF	TGTGCCAGCAGCCAAGATCGTAGCGGGGCTAGCCCCTACGAGCAGTACTTC
NA	few	TRBJ2-2	TRBV19	CASSPSGTNTGELFF	TGTGCCAGTAGTCCCAGCGGAACGAACACCGGGGAGCTGTTTTTT
NA	NA	TRBJ2-5	TRBV4-1	CASSYQARGETQYF	TGCGCCAGCAGCTATCAAGCCAGGGGAGAGACCCAGTACTTC
NA	many	TRBJ1-3	TRBV28	CASSLPQARNTIYF	TGTGCCAGCAGTTTGCCCCAGGCGAGGAACACCATATATTTT
NA	many	TRBJ2-7	TRBV30	CAWSDSSYEQYF	TGTGCCTGGAGTGACAGCTCCTACGAGCAGTACTTC
TRBD2	many	TRBJ2-7	TRBV6-2/TRBV6-3	CASSYTLGGKSYEQYF	TGTGCCAGCAGTTACACCCTCGGGGGGAAGTCCTACGAGCAGTACTTC
NA	few	TRBJ2-7	TRBV20-1	CSARVPQLDYEQYF	TGCAGTGCTAGAGTTCCGCAACTGGACTACGAGCAGTACTTC
TRBD2	NA	TRBJ2-3	TRBV11-3	CASSQNRGSLGTDTQYF	TGTGCCAGCAGTCAAAACCGCGGGAGTCTGGGGACAGATACGCAGTATTTT
TRBD2	NA	TRBJ2-7	TRBV10-3	CAIIQGGPVEQYF	TGTGCCATCATTCAGGGAGGGCCGGTCGAGCAGTACTTC
NA	many	TRBJ2-6	TRBV10-3	CAISNVDSGANVLTF	TGTGCCATCAGCAATGTTGACTCTGGGGCCAACGTCCTGACTTTC
NA	many	TRBJ2-7	TRBV9	CASSPPGLESYEQYF	TGTGCCAGCAGCCCTCCGGGACTGGAATCCTACGAGCAGTACTTC
NA	once	TRBJ2-6	TRBV7-9	CASSFDPKRGTGANVLTF	TGTGCCAGCAGCTTTGACCCTAAGCGAGGAACTGGGGCCAACGTCCTGACTTTC
NA	NA	TRBJ2-5	TRBV5-6	CASSSRGATETQYF	TGTGCCAGCAGCTCACGGGGGGCTACGGAGACCCAGTACTTC
NA	few	TRBJ1-1	TRBV9	CASSGGGAGTEAFF	TGTGCCAGCAGTGGTGGGGGGGCGGGCACTGAAGCTTTCTTT
TRBD1	NA	TRBJ1-2	TRBV12-3/TRBV12-4	CASSDTDRDYGYTF	TGTGCCAGCAGTGATACGGACAGGGACTATGGCTACACCTTC
NA	many	TRBJ1-5	TRBV2	CASSGSNQPQHF	TGTGCCAGCAGTGGGAGCAATCAGCCCCAGCATTTT
TRBD1	NA	TRBJ1-6	TRBV3-1	CASSQELRQGFSPLHF	TGTGCCAGCAGCCAAGAACTGAGACAGGGGTTTTCACCCCTCCACTTT
TRBD1	few	TRBJ1-1	TRBV4-2	CASSQATGGYTEAFF	TGTGCCAGCAGCCAAGCGACAGGGGGGTACACTGAAGCTTTCTTT
NA	few	TRBJ2-7	TRBV10-3	CASRDSASLTEQYF	TGTGCCTCCAGGGATTCAGCGTCTCTGACCGAGCAGTACTTC
TRBD2	many	TRBJ2-4	TRBV15	CATSRDVGGDIQYF	TGTGCCACCAGCAGAGATGTGGGGGGGGACATTCAGTACTTC
NA	many	TRBJ1-1	TRBV6-1	CASSPFGPRTEAFF	TGTGCCAGCAGTCCGTTTGGACCGAGGACTGAAGCTTTCTTT
NA	NA	TRBJ1-6	TRBV7-9	CASSFSQSSYNSPLHF	TGTGCCAGCAGCTTTTCCCAGAGCTCCTATAATTCACCCCTCCACTTT
NA	many	TRBJ2-7	TRBV28	CASSPGRLRYEQYF	TGTGCCAGCAGCCCGGGGAGACTCAGGTACGAGCAGTACTTC